Listed here are 19 T cell receptor beta chains from one sample, sequenced in a study of OX40 agonist ivuxolimab in advanced cancers. TCRdb keeps only in-frame clones here, not all; method: immunoSEQ multiplex PCR. The sample consists of some 57,000 clones, roughly four fifths of them appearing once. This sample comprised CD4+ or CD8+ T cells sorted from blood, obtained in a trial of the OX40 agonist ivuxolimab. The receptors derive from an adult with an advanced solid tumor such as melanoma, head and neck, liver or kidney cancer.

This clone has more than one count but fewer than ten. This sequence joins TRBV21-1 and TRBJ1-5. TRBV21-1 is an annotated pseudogene. This CDR3 region has 15 residues. This chain's CDR3 is CASSPFRGGNQPQHF. CDR3 nucleotides: TGTGCCAGCAGCCCGTTCCGAGGTGGCAATCAGCCCCAGCATTTT.

The rearrangement links TRBV7-2 to TRBJ2-1; D is perhaps TRBD2 (6 bases). Germline CDR1 reads SGHTA; CDR2 reads FQGNSA. The CDR3 is 14 amino acids. The ends were cut back, 1 base at V and 5 bases at J, with 9 bases in the middle. This CDR3 reads CASSLDAGNNEQFF. The CDR3 DNA reads TGTGCCAGCAGCTTAGATGCGGGAAACAATGAGCAGTTCTTC.

The genes are TRBV2 and TRBJ1-1; possibly TRBD1 for D (5 bases). V gave up 6 bases and J gave up 0 bases, with 14 bases separating them. Germline loops: CDR1 SNHLY, CDR2 FYNNEI. The CDR3 is made up of 15 amino acids. The CDR3: CASSPRAGVNTEAFF. The CDR3 coding sequence is TGTGCCAGCAGCCCCCGAGCGGGGGTGAACACTGAAGCTTTCTTT.

In this sample, this clone turned up once. The rearrangement joins TRBV11-2 to TRBJ1-1, with no clear D. V was cut by 1 base and J by 7 bases, with 7 bases left in between. CDR1 is SGHAT, CDR2 FQNNGV, per germline. This CDR3 has 12 residues. CDR3 DNA: TGTGCCAGCAGCTTAGGAACCGGTGAAGCTTTCTTT. This sequence encodes CASSLGTGEAFF.

This chain uses TRBV10-2 with TRBJ1-1; D call uncertain. V was pared by 0 bases and J by 0 bases, with 11 bases between. The CDR3 sequence is 16 residues long. Per the germline V gene, CDR1 is WSHSY and CDR2 is SAAADI. The CDR3 spells CASSESVSAMNTEAFF. As DNA, the CDR3 is TGCGCCAGCAGTGAGTCCGTCTCGGCTATGAACACTGAAGCTTTCTTT.

The J gene is TRBJ2-1, the V gene TRBV11-3; TRBD1 matches 12 bases. Germline V gene data show CDR1 as SGHNT and CDR2 as YENEEA. Unmatched junction bases numbered 8, after V lost 2 bases and J lost 6 bases. This CDR3 is built from 17 residues. CDR3 DNA sequence: TGTGCCAGCAGCTTATTTCTGGGACAGGGGGCGACCAATGAGCAGTTCTTC. Translation gives CASSLFLGQGATNEQFF.

The chain combines TRBV9 with TRBJ1-5; D remains unclear. CDR3 length equals 14 residues. Looked up from germline, CDR1 is SGDLS and CDR2 is YYNGEE. With 3 bases removed from V and 0 bases from J, the gap between germline ends came to 7 bases. CDR3: CASSGGDSNQPQHF. CDR3 DNA sequence: TGTGCCAGCAGCGGTGGGGATAGCAATCAGCCCCAGCATTTT.

The rearrangement joins TRBV5-4 to TRBJ2-7; 10 nucleotides agree with TRBD2. Germline V gene sequence: CDR1 SGHNT, CDR2 YYREEE (reference sequence). J was trimmed by 5 bases and V by 2 bases; bases with no gene match: 7. The CDR3 contains 15 residues. The CDR3 DNA sequence: TGTGCCAGCAGCTTCCCGGGACTAGCGAACCACGAGCAGTACTTC. Translating it yields CASSFPGLANHEQYF.

This clone occurred a few times. J is TRBJ1-1 and V is TRBV6-6; 8 bases align to TRBD1. V was pared by 5 bases and J by 3 bases, with 8 bases of the junction left unmatched. Germline CDR1 and CDR2: MNHNY and SVGAGI (reference sequence). CDR3 length equals 15 residues. The CDR3 region is CASSARQGSDTEAFF. CDR3 nucleotide sequence: TGTGCCAGCAGTGCCAGACAGGGGTCAGACACTGAAGCTTTCTTT.

The rearrangement uses TRBV28 and TRBJ2-5; D is perhaps TRBD1 (6 bases). Germline CDR1 and CDR2: MDHEN and SYDVKM. The CDR3 consists of 14 residues. V dropped 2 bases and J dropped 4 bases, with 11 bases sitting between them. The DNA for the CDR3 is TGTGCCAGCAGTTTAAATGGCAGGGGAGAGACCCAGTACTTC. Translation: CASSLNGRGETQYF.

In DNA form, the CDR3 reads TGTGCCAGCAGTTTACCGGGACCTAATAACTATGGCTACACCTTC. This sequence encodes CASSLPGPNNYGYTF. The rearrangement links TRBV28 to TRBJ1-2; D is perhaps TRBD1 (5 bases). The CDR3 totals 15 residues. The germline V and J ends were trimmed by 2 bases and 1 base, with 11 bases remaining between them. The germline CDR1 and CDR2 sequences are MDHEN and SYDVKM.

V usage is TRBV28 and J usage is TRBJ1-1, with a tentative D call TRBD1 (5 bases). Germline V CDR1 and CDR2: MDHEN, SYDVKM. V was clipped by 3 bases and J by 4 bases, with 15 bases between them. This CDR3 is built from 15 residues. CDR3 sequence: CASSFSGWGGTEAFF. The CDR3 coding sequence is TGTGCCAGCAGTTTTTCAGGGTGGGGAGGCACTGAAGCTTTCTTT.

The genes are TRBV6-1 and TRBJ1-6, with no clear D. V was cut by 2 bases and J by 8 bases, with 13 bases left in between. Germline V gene data show CDR1 as MNHNS and CDR2 as SASEGT. The CDR3 runs 15 residues. DNA of the CDR3: TGTGCCAGCAGTGAACATGGAGGGTTGGATTCACCCCTCCACTTT. Translating gives CASSEHGGLDSPLHF.

The V and J genes are TRBV4-3 and TRBJ2-2; D not resolved. The CDR3 consists of 18 residues. V gave up 0 bases and J gave up 5 bases, with 19 bases separating them. Germline V gene data show CDR1 as LGHNA and CDR2 as YSLEER. The CDR3 region is CASSQDLSRVVNTGELFF. For the CDR3, the DNA is TGCGCCAGCAGCCAAGATCTTTCAAGGGTAGTTAATACCGGGGAGCTGTTTTTT.

The table lists this clone with a count of one. Other DNA sequences in this specimen translate into the identical CDR3. The CDR3 spells CASSFRTSGYNEQFF. Here the CDR3 DNA reads TGTGCCAGCAGCTTCCGGACTAGCGGTTACAATGAGCAGTTCTTC. This sequence joins TRBV7-2 and TRBJ2-1, with 10 nucleotides matching TRBD2. The CDR3 sequence is 15 residues long. Per germline, CDR1 SGHTA and CDR2 FQGNSA. V dropped 3 bases and J dropped 4; count of bases not matched to a gene: 3.

This clone was counted a single time. The V call is TRBV7-9, the J call TRBJ2-3; D gene ambiguous. CDR1 is SEHNR, CDR2 FQNEAQ, per germline (reference sequence). Trimming shortened V by 0 bases and J by 6 bases, and 7 bases separated the two germline ends. The CDR3 loop spans 13 amino acids. The CDR3 DNA sequence: TGTGCCAGCAGCTTAGCTGGGTCCGATACGCAGTATTTT. This sequence encodes CASSLAGSDTQYF.

The chain recombines TRBV5-1 with TRBJ1-1; no firm D call. Germline values: CDR1 SGHRS, CDR2 YFSETQ. The V end lost 0 bases, the J end lost 7 bases, and 22 bases lay between the germline ends. This CDR3 is built from 17 residues. CDR3 amino acids: CASSLGLGETRSDEAFF. CDR3 sequence (DNA): TGCGCCAGCAGCTTGGGGCTGGGCGAAACGCGTTCTGATGAAGCTTTCTTT.

The gene calls are TRBV28 and TRBJ1-4; possible D gene TRBD1, 5 bases. This CDR3 spans 15 amino acids. Between the trimmed V and J ends, which lost 8 bases and 8 bases, there was a span of 21 bases. Germline V gene sequence: CDR1 MDHEN, CDR2 SYDVKM. The CDR3 DNA reads TGTGCCAGCCTAAAGCGGGGCAGCGGTGGGGAAAAACTGTTTTTT. It encodes CASLKRGSGGEKLFF.

This CDR3 is CASSLALAGGRDTQYF. The CDR3 nucleotides are TGTGCCAGTAGTCTCGCACTAGCGGGAGGCAGAGATACGCAGTATTTT. V gene TRBV19 combines with J gene TRBJ2-3, with 12 nucleotides matching TRBD2. The J segment lost 5 bases and the V segment lost 5 bases, leaving 8 bases of the junction unmatched. The germline V gene has CDR1 LNHDA and CDR2 SQIVND (reference sequence). The CDR3 runs to 16 residues.